The present TCR beta chain was sequenced within a study of control samples from healthy donors and cancer patients (dated by TCRdb to 2018 to 2021). Ends trimmed: V by 6 bases, J by 9 bases; bases unmatched to a gene: 14. According to the germline V gene (reference sequence), CDR1 reads MNHNY and CDR2 reads SVGAGI. Inclusive of the bounding cysteine and phenylalanine, the CDR3 is 16 residues long. Solely the CDR3 DNA is kept, with 48 bases framed from the first base. This clone was found once. Which antigen it targets is not known. Base qualities are not recorded, but no much larger clone differs from it by a single base. The library was generated by the immunoSEQ multiplex PCR assay. What TCRdb holds here is the immuneACCESS table cut down to in-frame rearrangements. Part of the clones is not present; checked against another copy, under half of the missing clones reflect an unresolved V gene, and the others are unexplained. The sample table lists around 250,000 clones, 82% of them with a count of one. The ten largest clonotypes hold 13% of the sample.

This receptor was taken from a woman aged 60 to 75 with lung cancer. Sequenced material: PBMCs. Rearrangement joined TRBV6-6 to TRBJ2-2; 9 bases in the junction line up with TRBD2. The nucleotides are TGTGCCAGCAGCCAACCTAGCGGGACGGGGACCTGGGAGCTGTTTTTT. This codes for CASSQPSGTGTWELFF.